This T cell receptor beta chain was recovered during a study of post-analysis software for immune sequencing data. The study's findings and limits: Five or six TRBV segments, TRBV5-6, TRBV5-1 and TRBV20-1 among them, were found more frequent in patients than controls. Among multiple sclerosis patients, normalized Chao1 diversity was significantly below that of controls. F measure showed strong co-clustering of same-batch samples.

Per the germline V gene, CDR1 is SQVTM and CDR2 is ANQGSEA. The germline V and J ends were trimmed by 4 bases and 0 bases, with 11 bases remaining between them. This CDR3 region has 14 residues. With regard to this clonotype: The antigen remains unidentified.

Tagging with unique molecular identifiers was a feature of the TCR beta cDNA libraries. TCRdb recomputed calls from the PCR reads with MiXCR, one row per CDR3 protein. The sample consists of 350,000 to 450,000 distinct CDR3 sequences, approximately 38% of them appearing once. Material for sequencing was blood. The chain employs TRBV29-1 and TRBJ2-3; no firm D call. This sequence originates from a girl aged 2 to 9 with multiple sclerosis. The CDR3 loop reads CSVGGLLSTDTQYF. Here the CDR3 DNA reads TGCAGCGTTGGGGGTCTTTTGAGCACAGATACGCAGTATTTT.